This TCR beta chain was captured by sequencing in a study of graft-versus-host responses after intestinal transplantation. Sequencing used immunoSEQ multiplex PCR; TCRdb keeps in-frame clones, though not all of them. The sample shows 75,000 to 100,000 clones, roughly 80% of them seen only once. This CDR3 is built from 14 residues. The germline CDR1 and CDR2 sequences are SEHNR and FQNEAQ (reference sequence). Germline trimming cut 5 bases from V and 0 bases from J; bases unmatched to any gene: 4. As for this clone: Its antigen is currently unknown.

The TCR sequence derives from a human donor who received an intestinal transplant. The chain couples TRBV7-9 to TRBJ2-7, with 7 nucleotides matching TRBD2. The sample was unstimulated CD8+ T cells sorted from spleen or lymph node cells, taken before intestinal transplant. For the CDR3, the DNA is TGTGCCAGCAGCCCTGGGGACTACTCCTACGAGCAGTACTTC. Its protein product is CASSPGDYSYEQYF.